A selection of T cell receptor beta chains follows, all from one sample in a study of cytomegalovirus exposure and HLA in healthy donors. Using immunoSEQ multiplex PCR, the repertoire was profiled, and TCRdb retains in-frame clones only, with some absent. The table has over 200,000 clones, around 90% seen once. The specimen was PBMCs. These receptors all stem from a woman younger than 30 in good health and CMV-seronegative. The CDR3 runs from the conserved cysteine through the conserved F or W. The D gene is left open where the match is weak. The size entry is marked missing in some rows and otherwise reads once, few, many or a size class.

J: TRBJ2-4
V: TRBV5-6
D: -
size: -
DNA: TGTGCCAGCAGCTGGGGGCACGATCGGGACATTCAGTACTTC
CDR3: CASSWGHDRDIQYF

J: TRBJ2-1
V: TRBV15
D: -
size: -
DNA: TGTGCCACCAGCAGCGTATACAATGAGCAGTTCTTC
CDR3: CATSSVYNEQFF

J: TRBJ1-5
V: TRBV19
D: -
size: -
DNA: TGTGCCAGTAGTTCCCGGGGGCAGCCCCAGCATTTT
CDR3: CASSSRGQPQHF

J: TRBJ2-5
V: TRBV2
D: -
size: -
DNA: TGTGCCAGCAAGCGCCCCGGGAGAGAGACCCAGTACTTC
CDR3: CASKRPGRETQYF

J: TRBJ2-1
V: TRBV27
D: TRBD2
size: -
DNA: TGTGCCAGCGGGCTAGCGGGCTCCTACAATGAGCAGTTCTTC
CDR3: CASGLAGSYNEQFF

J: TRBJ2-5
V: TRBV9
D: -
size: -
DNA: TGTGCCAGCAGCGTGATAGGTTGGGACAAACAAGAGACCCAGTACTTC
CDR3: CASSVIGWDKQETQYF

J: TRBJ2-3
V: TRBV6-5
D: TRBD2
size: -
DNA: TGTGCCAGCACCGGGGGGGCCATAGATACGCAGTATTTT
CDR3: CASTGGAIDTQYF

J: TRBJ1-1
V: TRBV28
D: -
size: -
DNA: TGTGCCAGCAGATCAGGTATTACTGAAGCTTTCTTT
CDR3: CASRSGITEAFF

J: TRBJ2-5
V: TRBV28
D: TRBD2
size: -
DNA: TGTGCCAGCAGTTTTCGACTAGCGGGGAGCGTCGGATCTATGAAAGAGACCCAGTACTTC
CDR3: CASSFRLAGSVGSMKETQYF

J: TRBJ2-1
V: TRBV2
D: -
size: -
DNA: TGTGCCAGCAGCGCAAATGCGATATACAATGAGCAGTTCTTC
CDR3: CASSANAIYNEQFF

J: TRBJ2-3
V: TRBV29-1
D: -
size: -
DNA: TGCAGCGTTGAATTCGCCCCAACAGCCCTACACGATAACCTAGATACGCAGTATTTT
CDR3: CSVEFAPTALHDNLDTQYF

J: TRBJ1-2
V: TRBV28
D: -
size: -
DNA: TGTGCCAGCAGTAAATTCGGTCCTATAAGCTATGGCTACACCTTC
CDR3: CASSKFGPISYGYTF

J: TRBJ1-6
V: TRBV27
D: -
size: few
DNA: TGTGCCAGCAGTTACGGGGGAAGGTTTTCACCCCTCCACTTT
CDR3: CASSYGGRFSPLHF

J: TRBJ2-7
V: TRBV6-1
D: -
size: few
DNA: TGTGCCAGCAGTCAAGTGAGATCCTCCTACGAGCAGTACTTC
CDR3: CASSQVRSSYEQYF

J: TRBJ2-1
V: TRBV7-6
D: TRBD2
size: -
DNA: TGTGCCAGCAGCCCGGCCCGACTAGCGGGGAGCTACAATGAGCAGTTCTTC
CDR3: CASSPARLAGSYNEQFF

J: TRBJ2-1
V: TRBV5-1
D: TRBD2
size: -
DNA: TGCGCCAGCAGCTTCGGACTAGTCCCCGCTGGGGGTGAGCAGTTCTTC
CDR3: CASSFGLVPAGGEQFF

J: TRBJ2-7
V: TRBV7-9
D: -
size: -
DNA: TGTGCCAGCAGCCTTAACCCGACTAGCTCCTACGAGCAGTACTTC
CDR3: CASSLNPTSSYEQYF

J: TRBJ2-2
V: TRBV5-6
D: -
size: -
DNA: TGTGCCAGCAGCTTCGGCACCGGGGAGCTGTTTTTT
CDR3: CASSFGTGELFF

J: TRBJ2-5
V: TRBV7-3
D: -
size: -
DNA: TGTGCCAGCAGCTTAATCGGCGGGGAAACGGAGACCCAGTACTTC
CDR3: CASSLIGGETETQYF

J: TRBJ2-7
V: TRBV19
D: -
size: -
DNA: TGTGCCAGTAGTACCGACAGATACGAGCAGTACTTC
CDR3: CASSTDRYEQYF

J: TRBJ1-5
V: TRBV19
D: -
size: -
DNA: TGTGCCAGTAGTAGACAAACCCGATATCAGCCCCAGCATTTT
CDR3: CASSRQTRYQPQHF

J: TRBJ2-3
V: TRBV4-2
D: TRBD2
size: -
DNA: TGTGCCAGCAGCCAAACCGGGACTAGTGAATACGGCACAGATACGCAGTATTTT
CDR3: CASSQTGTSEYGTDTQYF